This T cell receptor (beta chain) was recovered during a study of neurological immune-mediated disorders. From germline, CDR1 is SQVTM and CDR2 ANQGSEA. Trimming removed 1 base from V and 2 bases from J, with 12 bases in between. The CDR3 runs to 14 residues. This clonotype has a count of ten or more. The antigen remains undetermined. CD4+ or CD8+ T cells, fewer than 1.3 million per library, were used for sorted libraries. Synthesis of cDNA was carried out by template-switch 5'RACE. The reaction used 10-nucleotide random UMIs. The output of every sequencing run exceeded 160 million TCR-beta sequences, derived from 15-18 subjects. TCRdb reprocessed the 5' RACE reads with MiXCR, giving one entry per CDR3 protein. The sample has about 15,000 distinct CDR3 sequences, under 4% seen once. Study-wide results and limits: TCR-beta repertoires seemed private in all groups, with no expanded CDR3 amino acid sequences shared.

This TCR was sampled from a woman in her thirties or forties in good health. V and J are TRBV29-1 and TRBJ2-7; D is ambiguous. The sequencing sample was made of CD8+ T cells from blood. The CDR3 DNA follows: TGCAGCGTTGAAGGGTCCGCCGGTACCTACGAGCAGTACTTC. It translates to CSVEGSAGTYEQYF.